The rows below give T cell receptor beta chains drawn from one sample of a study of T cells in Graves' hyperthyroidism and ophthalmopathy. One entry per CDR3 protein results from TCRdb running MiXCR on the multiplex PCR reads. The sample holds 300,000 to 450,000 distinct CDR3 sequences, approximately 15% seen once. Sequenced material: blood. The receptor set was obtained from a woman in her sixties or seventies with Graves' hyperthyroidism. Each CDR3 is given with its conserved first and last residue. A D gene is named only where the DNA matches it firmly. Expanded clones are given a class, and other clones once, few, many or no size at all.

CDR3nt: TGCAGTGCCACAGGATCCAGGACAACCTATGGCTACACCTTC
CDR3aa: CSATGSRTTYGYTF
len: 14
d_gene: -
v_gene: TRBV20-1
j_gene: TRBJ1-2
abundance: many

CDR3nt: TGTGCCAGCTCACCACTCCCTTACAATGAGCAGTTCTTC
CDR3aa: CASSPLPYNEQFF
len: 13
d_gene: -
v_gene: TRBV18
j_gene: TRBJ2-1
abundance: many

CDR3nt: TGCAGCGTGGACAGGGGCTACACCTTC
CDR3aa: CSVDRGYTF
len: 9
d_gene: TRBD1
v_gene: TRBV29-1
j_gene: TRBJ1-2
abundance: few

CDR3nt: TGTGCCAGCAGTAATAAACCTAACAATGAGCAGTTCTTC
CDR3aa: CASSNKPNNEQFF
len: 13
d_gene: -
v_gene: TRBV27
j_gene: TRBJ2-1
abundance: many

CDR3nt: TGTGCCAGTCTACCAGGACTAGCGGGAGAGGGTGAGCATTTCTTC
CDR3aa: CASLPGLAGEGEHFF
len: 15
d_gene: TRBD2
v_gene: TRBV5-6
j_gene: TRBJ2-1
abundance: -

CDR3nt: TGTGCCAGCAGTGAATTTTCGACAGTCCAGAACACTGAAGCTTTCTTT
CDR3aa: CASSEFSTVQNTEAFF
len: 16
d_gene: -
v_gene: TRBV2
j_gene: TRBJ1-1
abundance: many

CDR3nt: TGTGCCAGCAGCAGTTTAGGGGTCGGGGATGCTTTCTTT
CDR3aa: CASSSLGVGDAFF
len: 13
d_gene: -
v_gene: TRBV7-9
j_gene: TRBJ1-1
abundance: many

CDR3nt: TGTGCCAGCAGCTTGAGCGAGCAGTACTTC
CDR3aa: CASSLSEQYF
len: 10
d_gene: -
v_gene: TRBV5-8
j_gene: TRBJ2-7
abundance: -

CDR3nt: TGTGCCAGCCTCGCAGGGCGGTCCTACGAGCAGTACTTC
CDR3aa: CASLAGRSYEQYF
len: 13
d_gene: -
v_gene: TRBV2
j_gene: TRBJ2-7
abundance: many

CDR3nt: TGTGCCAGCTCACCACGTACTACACTAGCGGGATTAAACGAGCAGTACTTC
CDR3aa: CASSPRTTLAGLNEQYF
len: 17
d_gene: TRBD2
v_gene: TRBV18
j_gene: TRBJ2-7
abundance: many

CDR3nt: TGTGCCAGCAGCCAGGGACTAGCGGGAGCTCCCTACGAGCAGTACTTC
CDR3aa: CASSQGLAGAPYEQYF
len: 16
d_gene: TRBD2
v_gene: TRBV6-1
j_gene: TRBJ2-7
abundance: many

CDR3nt: TGTGCCAGCTCAGCAACAGGAGTAAATCAGCCCCAGCATTTT
CDR3aa: CASSATGVNQPQHF
len: 14
d_gene: -
v_gene: TRBV18
j_gene: TRBJ1-5
abundance: many

CDR3nt: TGTGCCAGCACCGAGACCCGGGGGCTTTACGAGCAGTACTTC
CDR3aa: CASTETRGLYEQYF
len: 14
d_gene: -
v_gene: TRBV28
j_gene: TRBJ2-7
abundance: many

CDR3nt: TGTGCCAGCAGCCTAGACTCCGAATCACCCCTCCACTTT
CDR3aa: CASSLDSESPLHF
len: 13
d_gene: -
v_gene: TRBV3-1
j_gene: TRBJ1-6
abundance: many

CDR3nt: TGCAGCGTTAGGGACAGGGGCTACGAGCAGTACTTC
CDR3aa: CSVRDRGYEQYF
len: 12
d_gene: TRBD1
v_gene: TRBV29-1
j_gene: TRBJ2-7
abundance: many

CDR3nt: TGTGCCACCAGTGATCCAGGGACTAGCGGCCAAGGGGAATACAATGAGCAGTTCTTC
CDR3aa: CATSDPGTSGQGEYNEQFF
len: 19
d_gene: TRBD2
v_gene: TRBV24-1
j_gene: TRBJ2-1
abundance: many

CDR3nt: TGTGCCAGCAGTAAACTAGCGGGAATAACCTACAATGAGCAGTTCTTC
CDR3aa: CASSKLAGITYNEQFF
len: 16
d_gene: TRBD2
v_gene: TRBV6-1
j_gene: TRBJ2-1
abundance: many

CDR3nt: TGTGCCAGCAGCTTAGGTGGGGCGGGAGAGAGTGAGCAGTTCTTC
CDR3aa: CASSLGGAGESEQFF
len: 15
d_gene: TRBD2
v_gene: TRBV11-2
j_gene: TRBJ2-1
abundance: few

CDR3nt: TGCGCCAGCAGCTCCCAATGGGAGACCCAGTACTTC
CDR3aa: CASSSQWETQYF
len: 12
d_gene: -
v_gene: TRBV5-1
j_gene: TRBJ2-5
abundance: many